The following is a T cell receptor beta chain sequence with its context. Its matching antigen is unknown. The entry originates in a study of T cell clonotyping in hematopoietic cell transplantation. Clones were read by immunoSEQ multiplex PCR, and TCRdb kept only the in-frame ones, dropping some. The sample lists 30,000 or so clones; about 83% were seen once. Time point specified: recipient sample about 28 days before transplant, after cytoreduction. Blood collection times were about day -28 and days 30, 100, 180 posttransplant. General study points: Cells were unsorted, so CD4 and CD8 contributions were not separated.

The germline V gene encodes CDR1 MGHDK and CDR2 SYGVNS. CDR3 length equals 16 residues. V shed 0 bases and J 5 bases; nucleotides not matched to a gene: 8. The V and J genes are TRBV25-1 and TRBJ1-1, with 8 bases aligning to TRBD1. This specimen consisted of peripheral blood mononuclear cells, obtained before stem cell transplant. This receptor was identified in a young woman with chronic myeloid leukemia. Some clones in this sample may be carry-over from other donors' samples. The CDR3 protein is CASSEYGRGRFTEAFF. DNA of the CDR3: TGTGCCAGCAGTGAATATGGCAGGGGGCGTTTTACTGAAGCTTTCTTT. Using reference TRBV25-1 and TRBJ1-1 for the parts outside the CDR3, the full variable domain is EADIYQTPRYLVIGTGKKITLECSQTMGHDKMYWYQQDPGMELHLIHYSYGVNSTEKGDLSSESTVSRIRTEHFPLTLESARPSHTSQYLCASSEYGRGRFTEAFFGQGTRLTVV.